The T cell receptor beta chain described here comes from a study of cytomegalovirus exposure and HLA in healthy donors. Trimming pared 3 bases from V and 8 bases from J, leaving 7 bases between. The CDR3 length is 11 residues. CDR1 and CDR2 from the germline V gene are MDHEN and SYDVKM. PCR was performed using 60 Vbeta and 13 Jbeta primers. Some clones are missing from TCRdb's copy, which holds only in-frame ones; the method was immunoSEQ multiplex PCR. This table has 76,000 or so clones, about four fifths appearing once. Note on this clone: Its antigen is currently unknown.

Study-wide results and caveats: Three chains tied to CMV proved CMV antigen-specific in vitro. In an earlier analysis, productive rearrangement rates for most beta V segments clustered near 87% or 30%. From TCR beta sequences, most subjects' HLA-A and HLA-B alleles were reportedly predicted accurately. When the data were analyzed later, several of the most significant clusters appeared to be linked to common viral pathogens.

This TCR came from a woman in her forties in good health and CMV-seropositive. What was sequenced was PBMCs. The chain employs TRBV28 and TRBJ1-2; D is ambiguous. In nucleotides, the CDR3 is TGTGCCAGCAGTTTCCCGAGAGGCTACACCTTC. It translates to CASSFPRGYTF.